A selection of T cell receptor beta chains follows, all from one sample in a study of identical twins. Using its own MiXCR run on the 5' RACE reads, TCRdb lists one record per CDR3 protein. Of hundreds of thousands of distinct CDR3 sequences in the sample, 7.5% were seen once. The same specimen was also included in a second study, on yellow fever vaccine responses in identical twins.

Input material: memory (CD45RO+) T cells sorted from blood. Receptor source: a young woman in good health. Each CDR3 is given without its conserved first and last residue.

v_gene: TRBV12-3/TRBV12-4; j_gene: TRBJ2-4; CDR3aa: ASSILTGGVKNIQY
v_gene: TRBV7-9; j_gene: TRBJ1-1; CDR3aa: ASSPPRGRNGDTEAF
v_gene: TRBV21-1; j_gene: TRBJ2-7; CDR3aa: ASSKGRGRAAYEQY
v_gene: TRBV20-1; j_gene: TRBJ2-5; CDR3aa: SATSLAGRQETQY
v_gene: TRBV5-1; j_gene: TRBJ2-3; CDR3aa: ASSLIDRHTDTQY
v_gene: TRBV12-3/TRBV12-4; j_gene: TRBJ2-3; CDR3aa: ASSGGTSKIGTDTQY
v_gene: TRBV20-1; j_gene: TRBJ2-1; CDR3aa: SANSQKGVGEQF
v_gene: TRBV6-2/TRBV6-3; j_gene: TRBJ2-7; CDR3aa: ASHITGNPYEQY
v_gene: TRBV20-1; j_gene: TRBJ1-5; CDR3aa: SARSPGQGHQPQH
v_gene: TRBV9; j_gene: TRBJ2-2; CDR3aa: ASSVGFSTGELF
v_gene: TRBV5-1; j_gene: TRBJ2-2; CDR3aa: ASRGTPTGTGELF
v_gene: TRBV3-1; j_gene: TRBJ2-3; CDR3aa: ASSPRPDTQY
v_gene: TRBV7-9; j_gene: TRBJ2-2; CDR3aa: ASTGGPIIPGELF
v_gene: TRBV7-2; j_gene: TRBJ2-7; CDR3aa: ASSLTQGYEQY
v_gene: TRBV20-1; j_gene: TRBJ1-5; CDR3aa: SAEPGGKGPQH
v_gene: TRBV6-1; j_gene: TRBJ2-3; CDR3aa: ASSRAGTGGGSDTQY
v_gene: TRBV5-1; j_gene: TRBJ2-7; CDR3aa: ASSPYPGGGTYEQY
v_gene: TRBV4-3; j_gene: TRBJ2-1; CDR3aa: ASSQNYRSNEQF
v_gene: TRBV20-1; j_gene: TRBJ2-3; CDR3aa: SATRGSTDTQY
v_gene: TRBV5-1; j_gene: TRBJ2-3; CDR3aa: ASSLRSGFTDTQY
v_gene: TRBV3-1; j_gene: TRBJ2-7; CDR3aa: ASSHASGEQY
v_gene: TRBV5-1; j_gene: TRBJ1-2; CDR3aa: ASSPSGPLWGYT
v_gene: TRBV6-2/TRBV6-3; j_gene: TRBJ1-1; CDR3aa: ASRDGGSANTEAF
v_gene: TRBV20-1; j_gene: TRBJ1-1; CDR3aa: SARAPGRDTEAF
v_gene: TRBV15; j_gene: TRBJ1-2; CDR3aa: ATSRDLLSPQSSGYT
v_gene: TRBV6-2/TRBV6-3; j_gene: TRBJ2-3; CDR3aa: ASRNGPSGRDTQY
v_gene: TRBV6-2/TRBV6-3; j_gene: TRBJ2-1; CDR3aa: ASSYSIAEPPNEQF
v_gene: TRBV24-1; j_gene: TRBJ2-2; CDR3aa: ATSGVTGRDRNTGELF
v_gene: TRBV7-2; j_gene: TRBJ2-1; CDR3aa: ASSPGLAGHEQF
v_gene: TRBV11-1; j_gene: TRBJ2-1; CDR3aa: ASSLEWAGPWTSYNEQF
v_gene: TRBV20-1; j_gene: TRBJ2-3; CDR3aa: SAVPLEANTDTQY
v_gene: TRBV5-6; j_gene: TRBJ2-5; CDR3aa: ASSSSLETQY
v_gene: TRBV11-2; j_gene: TRBJ2-3; CDR3aa: ASSLTGAFGTDTQY
v_gene: TRBV12-3/TRBV12-4; j_gene: TRBJ2-1; CDR3aa: ASRMGVSYNEQF
v_gene: TRBV11-2; j_gene: TRBJ2-7; CDR3aa: ASSLEGQRSSYEQY
v_gene: TRBV28; j_gene: TRBJ2-5; CDR3aa: ASSGTGEETQY
v_gene: TRBV20-1; j_gene: TRBJ2-7; CDR3aa: SARARLAGNYEQY
v_gene: TRBV30; j_gene: TRBJ2-1; CDR3aa: AWSSRGGPYNEQF
v_gene: TRBV18; j_gene: TRBJ1-5; CDR3aa: ASYQEIQPQH
v_gene: TRBV6-5; j_gene: TRBJ1-4; CDR3aa: ASSQGDEKLF
v_gene: TRBV18; j_gene: TRBJ2-7; CDR3aa: ASAGTGPYEQY
v_gene: TRBV20-1; j_gene: TRBJ2-7; CDR3aa: SGPGQGHEQY
v_gene: TRBV3-1; j_gene: TRBJ2-3; CDR3aa: ASSQKKDIH
v_gene: TRBV9; j_gene: TRBJ2-3; CDR3aa: ASSGHTQRGGPQDTQY
v_gene: TRBV5-1; j_gene: TRBJ1-2; CDR3aa: ASSLGDVGYGYT
v_gene: TRBV7-7; j_gene: TRBJ2-7; CDR3aa: ASSLGLGRNFEQY